This T cell receptor (beta chain) originates from a study of T cell responses to AZD1222 COVID-19 vaccine. The repertoire was sequenced with immunoSEQ multiplex PCR; TCRdb's copy has only in-frame clones and lacks some. Of about 150,000 clones listed, about 92% are singletons. Worth noting for this clone: Its antigen is not known.

Study-level points and caveats: Spike-specific TCR depth and breadth grew after two AZD1222 doses.

Germline V gene data show CDR1 as SGHDT and CDR2 as YYEEEE. The CDR3 is 15 amino acids. V trimming: 2 bases; J trimming: 4 bases; junction bases outside the gene matches: 4. The rearrangement uses TRBV5-6 and TRBJ2-3, with 10 bases matching TRBD1. The clonotype comes from an adult in good health. The material was peripheral blood, obtained on day 0 of AZD1222 vaccination. The CDR3 is CASSLAGTGADTQYF. The CDR3, as DNA: TGTGCCAGCAGCTTAGCCGGGACAGGGGCAGATACGCAGTATTTT.